This T cell receptor beta chain was sequenced in a study of breast tumors, draining lymph nodes, adjacent tissues. Study-level findings and limits: Luminal-like breast cancer showed significantly higher tumor–nontumor repertoire similarity than basal-like.

Each CDR3 protein is one row after TCRdb ran MiXCR on the multiplex PCR reads. The table lists 85,000 to 120,000 distinct CDR3 sequences, roughly 33% of them singletons. Axillary draining lymph nodes of breast cancer patients supplied the node samples. This clonotype was recorded at least ten times. The antigen is undetermined. This CDR3 region has 16 residues. V shed 4 bases, J shed 4 bases, and the junction held 9 bases outside the gene matches. Germline V gene data show CDR1 as KGHDR and CDR2 as SFDVKD. The sequenced sample was axillary lymph node tissue. This rearrangement joins TRBV24-1 to TRBJ2-5, with TRBD1 identical over 9 bases. This TCR was sampled from a female donor with breast cancer. Some clones in this sample may be carry-over from other donors' samples. CDR3 sequence (DNA): TGTGCCACCAGTGAATACAGGGGGCGCGGGTTAGAGACCCAGTACTTC. It encodes CATSEYRGRGLETQYF.